This T cell receptor beta chain was captured by sequencing in a study of blood T cells in healthy people across ages. Primed by a sample-barcoded 5' primer and a J-beta primer mix, a second PCR proceeded for roughly 6 to 12 cycles. Each CDR3 protein is one row after TCRdb ran MiXCR on the 5' RACE reads. Here the sample spans more than 900,000 distinct CDR3 sequences, roughly 28% being singletons. CDR1 and CDR2 (germline): KGHSH, LQKENI. The CDR3 contains 13 residues. Trimming cost V 3 bases and J 0 bases, with 5 bases left between them. This clonotype was detected many times. At least 7 million PBMCs were isolated per sample. The sample also formed part of further work on T cells of mothers and their children.

The chain joins TRBV18 to TRBJ1-1; unclear D gene. The source is a woman aged 40 to 49 in good health. Sequencing was done on a sample of blood. The CDR3 is CASSPDMNTEAFF. CDR3 nucleotide sequence: TGTGCCAGCTCACCCGATATGAACACTGAAGCTTTCTTT.